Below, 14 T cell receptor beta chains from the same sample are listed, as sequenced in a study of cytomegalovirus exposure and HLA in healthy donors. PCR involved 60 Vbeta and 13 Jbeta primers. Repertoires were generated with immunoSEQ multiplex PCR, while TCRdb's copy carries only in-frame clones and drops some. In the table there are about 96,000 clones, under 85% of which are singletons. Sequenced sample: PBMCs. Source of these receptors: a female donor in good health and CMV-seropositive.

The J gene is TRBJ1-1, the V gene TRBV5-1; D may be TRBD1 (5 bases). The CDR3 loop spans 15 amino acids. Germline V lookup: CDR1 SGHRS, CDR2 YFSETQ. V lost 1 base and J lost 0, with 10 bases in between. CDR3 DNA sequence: TGCGCCAGCAGCTTGAACAGGCCAATGAACACTGAAGCTTTCTTT. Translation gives CASSLNRPMNTEAFF.

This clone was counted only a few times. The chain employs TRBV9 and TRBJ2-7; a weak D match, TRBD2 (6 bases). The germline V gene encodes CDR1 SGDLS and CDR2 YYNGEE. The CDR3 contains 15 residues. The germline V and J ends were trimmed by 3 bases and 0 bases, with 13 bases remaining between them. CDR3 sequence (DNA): TGTGCCAGCAGCGGAGGCAGGGACTTCTCCTACGAGCAGTACTTC. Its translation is CASSGGRDFSYEQYF.

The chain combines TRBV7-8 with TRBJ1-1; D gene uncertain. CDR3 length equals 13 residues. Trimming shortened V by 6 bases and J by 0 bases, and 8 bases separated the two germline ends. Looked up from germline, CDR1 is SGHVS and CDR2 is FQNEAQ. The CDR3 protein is CASSRLLNTEAFF. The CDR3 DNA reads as TGTGCCAGCAGTAGATTATTGAACACTGAAGCTTTCTTT. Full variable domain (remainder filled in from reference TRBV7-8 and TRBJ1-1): GAGVSQSPRYKVAKRGQDVALRCDPISGHVSLFWYQQALGQGPEFLTYFQNEAQLDKSGLPSDRFFAERPEGSVSTLKIQRTQQEDSAVYLCASSRLLNTEAFFGQGTRLTVV.

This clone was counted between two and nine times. CDR3 nucleotides: TGTGCCTGGAGTGTTATACAGGGCGACACTGAAGCTTTCTTT. Protein product: CAWSVIQGDTEAFF. The chain combines TRBV30 with TRBJ1-1; a possible D gene is TRBD1 (6 bases). This CDR3 spans 14 amino acids. Trimming took 0 bases from V and 3 from J, leaving 11 bases between them. From germline, CDR1 is GTSNPN and CDR2 SVGIG (reference sequence).

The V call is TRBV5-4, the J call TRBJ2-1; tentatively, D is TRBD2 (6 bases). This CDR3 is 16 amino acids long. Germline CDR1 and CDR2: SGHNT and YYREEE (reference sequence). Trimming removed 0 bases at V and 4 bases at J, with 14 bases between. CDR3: CASSLGAGPQYNEQFF. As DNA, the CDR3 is TGTGCCAGCAGCTTGGGTGCGGGGCCCCAGTACAATGAGCAGTTCTTC.

CDR3 residues: CASRVQAGVYEQYF. Written as DNA, the CDR3 is TGTGCCAGCAGGGTACAGGCGGGAGTCTACGAGCAGTACTTC. The rearrangement joins TRBV2 to TRBJ2-7; 7 nucleotides agree with TRBD2. V lost 6 bases, J lost 3 bases, and 8 bases stayed unmatched. CDR1 SNHLY and CDR2 FYNNEI come from the germline V gene. The CDR3 has 14 amino acids.

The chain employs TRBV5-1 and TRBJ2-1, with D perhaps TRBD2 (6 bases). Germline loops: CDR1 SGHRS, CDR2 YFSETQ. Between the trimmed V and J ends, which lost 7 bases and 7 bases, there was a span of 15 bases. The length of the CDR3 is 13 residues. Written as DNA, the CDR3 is TGCGCCAGCTCTACCTCACGGGGGAATGAGCAGTTCTTC. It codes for CASSTSRGNEQFF.

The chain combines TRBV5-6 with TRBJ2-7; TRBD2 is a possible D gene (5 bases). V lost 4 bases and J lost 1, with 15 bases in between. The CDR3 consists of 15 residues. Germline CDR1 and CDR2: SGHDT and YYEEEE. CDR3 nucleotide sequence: TGTGCCAGCAGCCTTGACGGGATCATATCCTACGAGCAGTACTTC. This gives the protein CASSLDGIISYEQYF.

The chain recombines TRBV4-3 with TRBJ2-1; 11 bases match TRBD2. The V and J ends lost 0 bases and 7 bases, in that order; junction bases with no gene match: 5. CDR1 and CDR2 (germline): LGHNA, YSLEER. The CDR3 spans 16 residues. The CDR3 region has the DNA TGCGCCAGCAGCCAAGAAGGCACTAGCGGGAGAAATGAGCAGTTCTTC. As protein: CASSQEGTSGRNEQFF.

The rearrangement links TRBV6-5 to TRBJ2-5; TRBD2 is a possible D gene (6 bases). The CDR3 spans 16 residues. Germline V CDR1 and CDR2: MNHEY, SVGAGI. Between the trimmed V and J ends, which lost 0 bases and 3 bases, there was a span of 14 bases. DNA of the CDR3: TGTGCCAGCAGTTACTCGACTAGGGAACCGAAAGAGACCCAGTACTTC. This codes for CASSYSTREPKETQYF.

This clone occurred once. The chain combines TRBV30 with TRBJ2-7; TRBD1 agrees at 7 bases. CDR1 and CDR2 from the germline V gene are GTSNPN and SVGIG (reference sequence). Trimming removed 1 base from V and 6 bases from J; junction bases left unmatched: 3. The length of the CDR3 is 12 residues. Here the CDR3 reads CAWSGQGSEQYF. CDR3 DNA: TGTGCCTGGAGTGGACAGGGATCCGAGCAGTACTTC. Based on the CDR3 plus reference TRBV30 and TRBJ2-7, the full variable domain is SQTIHQWPATLVQPVGSPLSLECTVEGTSNPNLYWYRQAAGRGLQLLFYSVGIGQISSEVPQNLSASRPQDRQFILSSKKLLLSDSGFYLCAWSGQGSEQYFGPGTRLTVT.

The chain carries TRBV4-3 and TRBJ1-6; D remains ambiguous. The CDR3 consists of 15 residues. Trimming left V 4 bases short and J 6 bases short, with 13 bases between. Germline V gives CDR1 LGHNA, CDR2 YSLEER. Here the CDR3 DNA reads TGCGCCAGCAGCCCAAGAGCGTTCGGTAATTCACCCCTCCACTTT. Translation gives CASSPRAFGNSPLHF.

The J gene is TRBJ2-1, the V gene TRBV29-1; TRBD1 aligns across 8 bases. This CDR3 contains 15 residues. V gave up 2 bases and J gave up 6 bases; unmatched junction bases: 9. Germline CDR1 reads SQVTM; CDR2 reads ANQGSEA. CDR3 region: CSVETGQGRFNEQFF. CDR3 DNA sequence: TGCAGCGTTGAAACAGGACAGGGTCGTTTCAATGAGCAGTTCTTC.

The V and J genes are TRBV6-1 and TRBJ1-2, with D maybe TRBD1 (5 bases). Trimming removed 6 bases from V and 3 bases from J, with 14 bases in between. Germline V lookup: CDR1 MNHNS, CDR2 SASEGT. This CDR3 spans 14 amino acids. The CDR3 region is CASSGRRGDYGYTF. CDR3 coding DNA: TGTGCCAGCAGCGGCCGGAGGGGCGACTATGGCTACACCTTC.